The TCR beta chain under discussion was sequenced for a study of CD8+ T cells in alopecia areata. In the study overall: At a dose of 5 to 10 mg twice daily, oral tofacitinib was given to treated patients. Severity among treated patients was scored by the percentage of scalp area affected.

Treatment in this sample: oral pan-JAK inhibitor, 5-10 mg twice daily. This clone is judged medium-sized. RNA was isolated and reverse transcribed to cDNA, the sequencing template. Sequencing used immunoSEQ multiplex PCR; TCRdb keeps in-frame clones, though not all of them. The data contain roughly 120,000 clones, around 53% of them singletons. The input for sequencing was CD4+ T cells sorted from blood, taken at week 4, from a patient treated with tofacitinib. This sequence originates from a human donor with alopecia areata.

For the CDR3, the DNA is TGCGCCAGCAGCTTAATCGGGACTGCGTACAATGAGCAGTTCTTC. Translation gives CASSLIGTAYNEQFF. The chain combines TRBV23-1 with TRBJ2-1, with D perhaps TRBD2 (6 bases). TRBV23-1 is filed as an ORF, its function uncertain. The CDR3 consists of 15 residues. Trimming took 6 bases from V and 4 from J, leaving 16 bases between them.